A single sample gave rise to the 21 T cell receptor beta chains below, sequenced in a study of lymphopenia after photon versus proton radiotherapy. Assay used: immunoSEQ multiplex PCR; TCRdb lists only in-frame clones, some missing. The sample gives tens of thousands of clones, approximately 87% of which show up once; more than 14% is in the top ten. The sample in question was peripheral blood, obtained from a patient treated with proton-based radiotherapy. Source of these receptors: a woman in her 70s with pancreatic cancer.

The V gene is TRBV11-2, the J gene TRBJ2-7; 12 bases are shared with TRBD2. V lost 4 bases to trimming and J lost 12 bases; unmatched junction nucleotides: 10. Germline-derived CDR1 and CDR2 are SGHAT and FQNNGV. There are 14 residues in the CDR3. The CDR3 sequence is CASSSLAGGVSAYF. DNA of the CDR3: TGTGCCAGCAGCTCACTAGCGGGAGGTGTCTCGGCGTACTTC.

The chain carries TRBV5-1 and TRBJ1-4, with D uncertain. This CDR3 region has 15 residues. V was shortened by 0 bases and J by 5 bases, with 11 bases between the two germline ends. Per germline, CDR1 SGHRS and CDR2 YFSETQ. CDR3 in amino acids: CASSLGAGGNEKLFF. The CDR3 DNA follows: TGCGCCAGCAGCTTGGGGGCAGGTGGGAATGAAAAACTGTTTTTT.

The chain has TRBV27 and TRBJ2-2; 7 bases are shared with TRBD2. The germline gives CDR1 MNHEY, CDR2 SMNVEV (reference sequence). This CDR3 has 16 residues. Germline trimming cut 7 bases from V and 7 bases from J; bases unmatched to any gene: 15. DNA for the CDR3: TGTGCCAGCAACCCTAGAGGGAGGGCCGATATCGGGGAGCTGTTTTTT. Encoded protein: CASNPRGRADIGELFF.

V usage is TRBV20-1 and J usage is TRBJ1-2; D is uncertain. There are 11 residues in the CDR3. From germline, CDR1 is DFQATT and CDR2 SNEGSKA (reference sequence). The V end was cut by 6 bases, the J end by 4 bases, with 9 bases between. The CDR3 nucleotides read TGCAGTGCGACCCGGACCTATGGCTACACCTTC. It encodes CSATRTYGYTF.

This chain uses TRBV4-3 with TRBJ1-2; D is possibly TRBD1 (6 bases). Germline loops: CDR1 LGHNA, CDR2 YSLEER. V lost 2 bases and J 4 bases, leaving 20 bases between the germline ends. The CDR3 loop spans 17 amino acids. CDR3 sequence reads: CASSQTLGGPTRYGYTF. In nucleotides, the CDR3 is TGCGCCAGCAGCCAAACTTTAGGGGGACCAACCCGCTATGGCTACACCTTC.

The CDR3 here is CASSLGRHTASTDTQYF. CDR3 in DNA: TGTGCCAGCAGCTTAGGGAGACATACCGCTAGCACAGATACGCAGTATTTT. The chain uses TRBV11-1 and TRBJ2-3; no clear D. There are 17 residues in the CDR3. The germline V gene encodes CDR1 SGHAT and CDR2 FQDESV (reference sequence). V shed 1 base and J shed 0 bases, with 14 bases lying between them.

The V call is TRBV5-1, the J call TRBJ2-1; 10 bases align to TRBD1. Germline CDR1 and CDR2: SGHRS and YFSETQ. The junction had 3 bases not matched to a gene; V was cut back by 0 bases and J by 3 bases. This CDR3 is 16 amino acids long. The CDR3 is CASSLGTGGFYNEQFF. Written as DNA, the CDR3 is TGCGCCAGCAGCTTGGGGACAGGGGGGTTCTACAATGAGCAGTTCTTC.

CDR3 in amino acids: CASSWARATTGELFF. CDR3 DNA: TGTGCCAGCAGCTGGGCACGGGCTACCACCGGGGAGCTGTTTTTT. This chain links TRBV13 with TRBJ2-2; no firm D call. Trimming took 4 bases from V and 4 from J, leaving 13 bases between them. Germline V gives CDR1 PRHDT, CDR2 FYEKMQ (reference sequence). The CDR3 spans 15 residues. The complete variable domain, with remaining parts taken from reference TRBV13 and TRBJ2-2, reads AAGVIQSPRHLIKEKRETATLKCYPIPRHDTVYWYQQGPGQDPQFLISFYEKMQSDKGSIPDRFSAQQFSDYHSELNMSSLELGDSALYFCASSWARATTGELFFGEGSRLTVL.

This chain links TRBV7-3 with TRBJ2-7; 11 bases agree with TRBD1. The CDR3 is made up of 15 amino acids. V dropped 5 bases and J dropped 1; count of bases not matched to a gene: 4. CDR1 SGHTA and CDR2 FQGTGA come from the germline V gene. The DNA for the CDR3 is TGTGCCAGCAGCCGGACAGGGGGCGAGTCCTACGAGCAGTACTTC. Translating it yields CASSRTGGESYEQYF. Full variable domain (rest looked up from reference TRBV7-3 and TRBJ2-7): GAGVSQTPSNKVTEKGKYVELRCDPISGHTALYWYRQSLGQGPEFLIYFQGTGAADDSGLPNDRFFAVRPEGSVSTLKIQRTERGDSAVYLCASSRTGGESYEQYFGPGTRLTVT.

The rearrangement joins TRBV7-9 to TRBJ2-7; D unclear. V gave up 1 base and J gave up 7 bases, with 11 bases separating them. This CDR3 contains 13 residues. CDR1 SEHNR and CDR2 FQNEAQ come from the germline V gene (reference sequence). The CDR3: CASSLVGPPEQYF. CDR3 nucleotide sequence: TGTGCCAGCAGCTTAGTAGGCCCCCCGGAGCAGTACTTC.

The DNA of the CDR3 is TGTGCCAGCAGCTTAACGTGTCGTGCCCTGGTGGGAAAACTGTTTTTT. As protein: CASSLTCRALVGKLFF. V usage is TRBV11-3 and J usage is TRBJ1-4; D not resolved. CDR1 and CDR2 (germline): SGHNT, YENEEA. Trimming stripped 2 bases from V and 10 bases from J, with 20 bases between. The length of the CDR3 is 16 residues.

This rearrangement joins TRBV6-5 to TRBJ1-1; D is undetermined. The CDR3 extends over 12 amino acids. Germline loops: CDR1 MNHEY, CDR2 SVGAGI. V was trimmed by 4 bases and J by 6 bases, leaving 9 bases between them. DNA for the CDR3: TGTGCCAGCAGTTCAGAGTTTTCTGAAGCTTTCTTT. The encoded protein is CASSSEFSEAFF.

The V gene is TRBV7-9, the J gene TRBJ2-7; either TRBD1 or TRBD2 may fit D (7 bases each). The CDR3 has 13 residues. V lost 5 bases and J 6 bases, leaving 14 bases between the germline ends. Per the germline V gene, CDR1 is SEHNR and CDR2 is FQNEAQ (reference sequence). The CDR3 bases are TGTGCCAGCAGCAACAGCGGGACAGCCGAGCAGTACTTC. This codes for CASSNSGTAEQYF.

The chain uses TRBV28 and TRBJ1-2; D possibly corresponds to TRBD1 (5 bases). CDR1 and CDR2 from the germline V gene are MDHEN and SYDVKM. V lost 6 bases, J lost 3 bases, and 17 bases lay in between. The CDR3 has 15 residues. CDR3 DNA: TGTGCCAGCAGCCCTCGGGACCTGAACTACTATGGCTACACCTTC. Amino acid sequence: CASSPRDLNYYGYTF.

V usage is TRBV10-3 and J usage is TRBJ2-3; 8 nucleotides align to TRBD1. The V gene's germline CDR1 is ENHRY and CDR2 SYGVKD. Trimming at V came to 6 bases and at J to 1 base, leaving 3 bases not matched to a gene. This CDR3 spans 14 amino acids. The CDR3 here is CAIRRGQGTDTQYF. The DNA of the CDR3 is TGTGCCATCAGGCGGGGACAGGGCACAGATACGCAGTATTTT.

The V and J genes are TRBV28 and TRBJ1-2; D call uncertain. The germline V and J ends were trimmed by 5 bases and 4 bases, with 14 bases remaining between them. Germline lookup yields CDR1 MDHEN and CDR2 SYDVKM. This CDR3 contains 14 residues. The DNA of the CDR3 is TGTGCCAGCAGTCGAACATCCACTATCTATGGCTACACCTTC. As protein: CASSRTSTIYGYTF.

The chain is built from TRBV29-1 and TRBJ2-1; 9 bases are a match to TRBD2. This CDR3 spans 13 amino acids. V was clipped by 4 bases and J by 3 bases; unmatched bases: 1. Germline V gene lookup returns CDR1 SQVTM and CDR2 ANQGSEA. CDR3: CSVGTSDYNEQFF. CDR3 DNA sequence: TGCAGCGTTGGGACTAGCGACTACAATGAGCAGTTCTTC.

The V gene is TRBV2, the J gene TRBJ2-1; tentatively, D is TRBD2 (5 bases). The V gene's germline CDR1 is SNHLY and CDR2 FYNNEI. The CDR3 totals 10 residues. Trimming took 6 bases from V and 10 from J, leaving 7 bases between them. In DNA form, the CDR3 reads TGTGCCAGCAGGACGGGAGAGCAGTTCTTC. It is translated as CASRTGEQFF.

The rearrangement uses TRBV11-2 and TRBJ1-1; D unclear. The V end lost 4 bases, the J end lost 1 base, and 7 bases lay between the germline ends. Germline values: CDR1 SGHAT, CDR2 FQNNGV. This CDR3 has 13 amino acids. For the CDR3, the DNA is TGTGCCAGCAGCTCCGGCCAGAACACTGAAGCTTTCTTT. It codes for CASSSGQNTEAFF. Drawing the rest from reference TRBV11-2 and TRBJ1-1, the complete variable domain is EAGVAQSPRYKIIEKRQSVAFWCNPISGHATLYWYQQILGQGPKLLIQFQNNGVVDDSQLPKDRFSAERLKGVDSTLKIQPAKLEDSAVYLCASSSGQNTEAFFGQGTRLTVV.

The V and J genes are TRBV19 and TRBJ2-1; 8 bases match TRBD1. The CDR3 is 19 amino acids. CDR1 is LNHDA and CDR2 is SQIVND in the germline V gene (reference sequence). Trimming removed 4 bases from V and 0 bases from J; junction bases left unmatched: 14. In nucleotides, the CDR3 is TGTGCCAGTAGTACCTGGACAGGGACGACACGGAGCTCCTACAATGAGCAGTTCTTC. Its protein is CASSTWTGTTRSSYNEQFF.

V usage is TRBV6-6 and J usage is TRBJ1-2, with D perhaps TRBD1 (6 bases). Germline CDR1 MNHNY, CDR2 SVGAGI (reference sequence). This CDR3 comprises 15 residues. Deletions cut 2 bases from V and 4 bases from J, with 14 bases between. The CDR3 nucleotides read TGTGCCAGCAGTTACCCGGAACAGGGTAGCTATGGCTACACCTTC. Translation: CASSYPEQGSYGYTF.